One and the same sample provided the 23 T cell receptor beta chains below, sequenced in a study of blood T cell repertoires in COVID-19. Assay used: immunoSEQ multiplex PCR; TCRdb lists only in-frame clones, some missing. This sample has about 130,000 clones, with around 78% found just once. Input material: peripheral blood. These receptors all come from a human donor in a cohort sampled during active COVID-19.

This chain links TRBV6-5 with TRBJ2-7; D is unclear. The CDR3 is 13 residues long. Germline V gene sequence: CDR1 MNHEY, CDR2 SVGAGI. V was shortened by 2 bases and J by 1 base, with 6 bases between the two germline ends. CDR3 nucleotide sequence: TGTGCCAGCAGTTACCCCGCGTCCTACGAGCAGTACTTC. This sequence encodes CASSYPASYEQYF.

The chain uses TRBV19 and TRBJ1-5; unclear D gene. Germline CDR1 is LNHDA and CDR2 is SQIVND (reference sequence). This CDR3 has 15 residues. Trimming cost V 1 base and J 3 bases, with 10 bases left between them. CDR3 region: CASSIVAGDNQPQHF. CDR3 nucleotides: TGTGCCAGTAGTATAGTGGCAGGTGACAATCAGCCCCAGCATTTT.

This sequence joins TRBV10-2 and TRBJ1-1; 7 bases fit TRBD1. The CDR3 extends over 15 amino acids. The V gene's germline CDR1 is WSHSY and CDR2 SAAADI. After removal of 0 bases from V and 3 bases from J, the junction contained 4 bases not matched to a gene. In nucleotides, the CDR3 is TGCGCCAGCAGTGAGTCGACAGGGCGCGACACTGAAGCTTTCTTT. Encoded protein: CASSESTGRDTEAFF.

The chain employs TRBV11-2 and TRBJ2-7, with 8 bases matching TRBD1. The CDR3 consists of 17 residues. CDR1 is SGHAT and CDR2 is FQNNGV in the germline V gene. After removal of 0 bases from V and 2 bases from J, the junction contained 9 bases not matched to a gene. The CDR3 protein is CASSLDWGDRPTYEQYF. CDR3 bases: TGTGCCAGCAGCTTAGATTGGGGGGACAGGCCGACCTACGAGCAGTACTTC.

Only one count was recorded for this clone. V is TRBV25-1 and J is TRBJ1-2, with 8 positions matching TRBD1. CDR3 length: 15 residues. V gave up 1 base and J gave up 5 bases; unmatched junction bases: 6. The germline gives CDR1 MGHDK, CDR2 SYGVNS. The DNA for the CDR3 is TGTGCCAGCAGTGAATTGGACAGGGATTATTATGGCTACACCTTC. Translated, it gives CASSELDRDYYGYTF.

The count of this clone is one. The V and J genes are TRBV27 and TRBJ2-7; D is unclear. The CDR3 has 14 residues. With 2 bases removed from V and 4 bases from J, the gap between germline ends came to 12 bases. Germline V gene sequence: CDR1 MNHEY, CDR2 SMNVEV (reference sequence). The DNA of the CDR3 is TGTGCCAGCAGTTTAAGTCCCAATACTTACGAGCAGTACTTC. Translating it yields CASSLSPNTYEQYF.

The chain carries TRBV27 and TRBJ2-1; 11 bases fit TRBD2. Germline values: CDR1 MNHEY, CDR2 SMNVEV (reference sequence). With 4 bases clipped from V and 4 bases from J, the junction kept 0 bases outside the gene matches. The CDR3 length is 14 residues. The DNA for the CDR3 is TGTGCCAGCAGTTCTAGCGGGGGGTACAATGAGCAGTTCTTC. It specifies CASSSSGGYNEQFF.

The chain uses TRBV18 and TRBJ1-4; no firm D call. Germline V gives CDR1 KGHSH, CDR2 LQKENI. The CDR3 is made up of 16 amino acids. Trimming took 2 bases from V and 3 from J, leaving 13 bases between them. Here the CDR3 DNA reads TGTGCCAGCTCACCATTGTCGAGTCGCCCTAATGAAAAACTGTTTTTT. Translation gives CASSPLSSRPNEKLFF.

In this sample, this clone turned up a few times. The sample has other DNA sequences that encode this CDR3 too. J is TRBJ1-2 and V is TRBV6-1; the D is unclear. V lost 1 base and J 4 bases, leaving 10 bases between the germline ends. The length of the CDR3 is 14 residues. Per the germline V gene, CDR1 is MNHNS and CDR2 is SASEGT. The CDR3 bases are TGTGCCAGCAGTGAAGTCCGAGAATCCTATGGCTACACCTTC. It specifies CASSEVRESYGYTF.

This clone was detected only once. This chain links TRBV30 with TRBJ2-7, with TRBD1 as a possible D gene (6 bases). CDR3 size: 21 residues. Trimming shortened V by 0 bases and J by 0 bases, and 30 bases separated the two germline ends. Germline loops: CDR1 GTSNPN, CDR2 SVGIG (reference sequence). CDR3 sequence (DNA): TGTGCCTGGAGTGTACGTACCCCAGGGGAAAGTCTCTTCCACCTCTCCTACGAGCAGTACTTC. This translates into CAWSVRTPGESLFHLSYEQYF.

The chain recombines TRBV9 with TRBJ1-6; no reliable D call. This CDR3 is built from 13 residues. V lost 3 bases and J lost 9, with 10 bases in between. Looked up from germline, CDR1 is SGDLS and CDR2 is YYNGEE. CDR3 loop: CASSGGELSPLHF. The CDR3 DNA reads TGTGCCAGCAGCGGTGGGGAGCTTTCACCCCTCCACTTT.

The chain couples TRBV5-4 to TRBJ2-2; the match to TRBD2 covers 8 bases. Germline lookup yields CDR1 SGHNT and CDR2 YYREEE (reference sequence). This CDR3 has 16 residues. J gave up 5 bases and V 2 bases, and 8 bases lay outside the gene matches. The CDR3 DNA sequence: TGTGCCAGCAGCTTAGGGACTAGAAGGGGGACCGGGGAGCTGTTTTTT. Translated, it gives CASSLGTRRGTGELFF. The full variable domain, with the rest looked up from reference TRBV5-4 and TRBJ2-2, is ETGVTQSPTHLIKTRGQQVTLRCSSQSGHNTVSWYQQALGQGPQFIFQYYREEENGRGNFPPRFSGLQFPNYSSELNVNALELDDSALYLCASSLGTRRGTGELFFGEGSRLTVL.

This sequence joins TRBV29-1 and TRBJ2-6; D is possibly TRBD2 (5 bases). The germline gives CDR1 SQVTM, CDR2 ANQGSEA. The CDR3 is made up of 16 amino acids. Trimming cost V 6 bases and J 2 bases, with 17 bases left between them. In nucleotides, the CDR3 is TGCAGCGTCCTTTTTTACTCCGGGGCTGGGGCCAACGTCCTGACTTTC. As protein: CSVLFYSGAGANVLTF. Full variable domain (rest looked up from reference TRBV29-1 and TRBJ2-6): SAVISQKPSRDICQRGTSLTIQCQVDSQVTMMFWYRQQPGQSLTLIATANQGSEATYESGFVIDKFPISRPNLTFSTLTVSNMSPEDSSIYLCSVLFYSGAGANVLTFGAGSRLTVL.

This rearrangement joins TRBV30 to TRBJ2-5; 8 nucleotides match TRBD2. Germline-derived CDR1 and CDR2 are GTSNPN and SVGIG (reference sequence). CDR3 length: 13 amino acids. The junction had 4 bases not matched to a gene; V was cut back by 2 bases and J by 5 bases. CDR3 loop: CAWSRGGRETQYF. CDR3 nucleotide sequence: TGTGCCTGGAGTCGGGGGGGCCGGGAGACCCAGTACTTC. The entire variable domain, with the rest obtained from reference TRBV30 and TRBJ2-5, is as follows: SQTIHQWPATLVQPVGSPLSLECTVEGTSNPNLYWYRQAAGRGLQLLFYSVGIGQISSEVPQNLSASRPQDRQFILSSKKLLLSDSGFYLCAWSRGGRETQYFGPGTRLLVL.

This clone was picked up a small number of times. CDR3 residues: CASSLSAGGYGNTIYF. The CDR3 nucleotides read TGTGCCAGCAGCTTAAGTGCAGGGGGCTATGGAAACACCATATATTTT. The rearrangement uses TRBV9 and TRBJ1-3; 8 positions match TRBD1. V was clipped by 4 bases and J by 3 bases; unmatched bases: 9. Germline lookup yields CDR1 SGDLS and CDR2 YYNGEE. The CDR3 length is 16 residues.

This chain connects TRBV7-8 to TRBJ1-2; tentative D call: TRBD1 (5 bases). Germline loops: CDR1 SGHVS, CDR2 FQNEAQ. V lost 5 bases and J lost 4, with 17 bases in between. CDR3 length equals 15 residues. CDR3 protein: CASSPVSAGGYGYTF. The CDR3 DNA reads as TGTGCCAGCAGCCCCGTATCCGCGGGGGGCTATGGCTACACCTTC.

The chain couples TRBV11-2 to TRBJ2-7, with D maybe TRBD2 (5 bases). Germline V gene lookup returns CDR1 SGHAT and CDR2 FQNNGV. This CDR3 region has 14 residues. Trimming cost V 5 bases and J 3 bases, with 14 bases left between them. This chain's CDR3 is CASSPGGAGYEQYF. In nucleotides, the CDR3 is TGTGCCAGCAGCCCCGGCGGCGCGGGCTACGAGCAGTACTTC. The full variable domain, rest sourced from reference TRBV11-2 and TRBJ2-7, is EAGVAQSPRYKIIEKRQSVAFWCNPISGHATLYWYQQILGQGPKLLIQFQNNGVVDDSQLPKDRFSAERLKGVDSTLKIQPAKLEDSAVYLCASSPGGAGYEQYFGPGTRLTVT.

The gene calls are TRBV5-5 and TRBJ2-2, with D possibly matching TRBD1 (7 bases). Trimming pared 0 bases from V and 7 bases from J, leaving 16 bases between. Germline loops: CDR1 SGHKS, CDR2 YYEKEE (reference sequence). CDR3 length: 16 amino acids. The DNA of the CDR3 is TGTGCCAGCAGCTTGGAGCCGCTTCAGGGGGGCGGGGAGCTGTTTTTT. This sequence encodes CASSLEPLQGGGELFF.

CDR3 residues: CASTRRGDSGNTIYF. As DNA, the CDR3 is TGTGCCAGCACCCGCCGGGGTGACTCTGGAAACACCATATATTTT. The chain links TRBV5-6 to TRBJ1-3; no definite D call. The CDR3 extends over 15 amino acids. The germline gives CDR1 SGHDT, CDR2 YYEEEE. Trimming stripped 6 bases from V and 0 bases from J, with 13 bases between.

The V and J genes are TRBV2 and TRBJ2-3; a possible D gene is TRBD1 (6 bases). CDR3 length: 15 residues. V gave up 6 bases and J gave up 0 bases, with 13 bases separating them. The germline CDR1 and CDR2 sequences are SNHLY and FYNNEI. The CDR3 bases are TGTGCCAGCAGAGGACAGTCGCTAAGCACAGATACGCAGTATTTT. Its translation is CASRGQSLSTDTQYF.

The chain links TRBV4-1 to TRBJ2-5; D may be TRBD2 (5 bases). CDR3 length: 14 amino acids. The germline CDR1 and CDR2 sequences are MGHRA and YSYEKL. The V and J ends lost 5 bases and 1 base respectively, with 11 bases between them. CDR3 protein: CASSYLASQETQYF. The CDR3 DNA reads TGCGCCAGCAGCTACCTAGCCTCCCAAGAGACCCAGTACTTC.

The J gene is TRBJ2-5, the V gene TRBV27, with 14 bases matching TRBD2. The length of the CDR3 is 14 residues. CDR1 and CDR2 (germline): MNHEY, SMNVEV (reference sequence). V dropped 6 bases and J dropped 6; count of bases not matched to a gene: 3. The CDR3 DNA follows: TGTGCCAGCAGGACTAGCGGGGGGGTTAAGACCCAGTACTTC. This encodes CASRTSGGVKTQYF.

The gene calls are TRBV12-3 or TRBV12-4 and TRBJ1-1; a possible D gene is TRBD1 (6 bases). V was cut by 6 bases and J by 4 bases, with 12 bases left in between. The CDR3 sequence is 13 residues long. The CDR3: CASSLKQGTEAFF. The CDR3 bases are TGTGCCAGCAGCTTAAAACAGGGCACTGAAGCTTTCTTT.